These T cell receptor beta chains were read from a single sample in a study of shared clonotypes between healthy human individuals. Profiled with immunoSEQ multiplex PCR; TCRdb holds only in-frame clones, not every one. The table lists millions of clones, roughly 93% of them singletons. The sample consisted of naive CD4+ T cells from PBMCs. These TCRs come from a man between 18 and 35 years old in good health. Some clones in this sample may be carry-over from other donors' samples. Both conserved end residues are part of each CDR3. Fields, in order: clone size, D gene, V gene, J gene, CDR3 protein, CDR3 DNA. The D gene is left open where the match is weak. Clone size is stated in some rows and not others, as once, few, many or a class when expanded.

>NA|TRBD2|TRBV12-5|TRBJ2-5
CASGLITSGKETQYF
TGTGCTAGTGGTTTGATTACTAGCGGTAAAGAGACCCAGTACTTC
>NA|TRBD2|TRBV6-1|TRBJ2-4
CASSELGLAGPKNIQYF
TGTGCCAGCAGTGAATTAGGACTAGCGGGACCCAAAAACATTCAGTACTTC
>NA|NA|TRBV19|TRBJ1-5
CASSIGQVNNQPQHF
TGTGCCAGTAGTATAGGACAGGTGAACAATCAGCCCCAGCATTTT
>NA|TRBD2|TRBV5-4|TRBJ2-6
CASSSRTSGFSGANVLTF
TGTGCCAGCAGCTCTAGGACTAGCGGTTTCTCTGGGGCCAACGTCCTGACTTTC
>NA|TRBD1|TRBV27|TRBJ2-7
CASRFDRGPYEQYF
TGTGCCAGCAGATTCGACAGGGGACCCTACGAGCAGTACTTC
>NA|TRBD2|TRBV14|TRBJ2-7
CASSQPGTSGRAMEQYF
TGTGCCAGCAGCCAACCCGGGACTAGCGGGAGGGCAATGGAGCAGTACTTC
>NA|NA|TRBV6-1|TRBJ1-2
CASSVRTGYGYTF
TGTGCCAGCAGTGTTCGTACGGGATATGGCTACACCTTC
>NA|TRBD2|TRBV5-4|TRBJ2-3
CASSLGGRATDTQYF
TGTGCCAGCAGCTTGGGCGGGAGGGCCACAGATACGCAGTATTTT
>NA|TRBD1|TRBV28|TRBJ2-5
CASSLFGTAEETQYF
TGTGCCAGCAGTTTATTCGGGACAGCCGAAGAGACCCAGTACTTC
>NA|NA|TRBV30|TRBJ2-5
CACANRETQYF
TGTGCGTGCGCCAACCGGGAGACCCAGTACTTC
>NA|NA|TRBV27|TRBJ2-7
CASSFRQGRSEQYF
TGTGCCAGCAGTTTTCGCCAGGGAAGGAGCGAGCAGTACTTC
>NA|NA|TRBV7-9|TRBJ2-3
CASSLATQYF
TGTGCCAGCAGCCTTGCTACGCAGTATTTT
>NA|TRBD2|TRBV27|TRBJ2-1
CATRTSLGLYNEQFF
TGTGCCACCAGGACTAGCCTGGGGCTCTACAATGAGCAGTTCTTC
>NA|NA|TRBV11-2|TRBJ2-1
CASSFSGRDEQFF
TGTGCCAGCAGCTTCAGCGGGCGGGATGAGCAGTTCTTC
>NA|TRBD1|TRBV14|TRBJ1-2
CASSQDLSGGAGAGYTF
TGTGCCAGCAGCCAAGATCTGTCAGGGGGCGCAGGGGCTGGCTACACCTTC
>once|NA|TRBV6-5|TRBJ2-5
CASSYRGGRQETQYF
TGTGCCAGCAGTTACCGTGGGGGACGCCAAGAGACCCAGTACTTC
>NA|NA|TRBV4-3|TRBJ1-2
CASSEGQRLPNYGYTF
TGCGCCAGCAGCGAAGGACAGAGACTACCTAACTATGGCTACACCTTC
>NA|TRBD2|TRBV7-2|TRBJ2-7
CASSLVSTGGDHEQYF
TGTGCCAGCAGCTTAGTTTCAACGGGAGGTGACCACGAGCAGTACTTC
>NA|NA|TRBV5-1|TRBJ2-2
CASSPGGFTNTGELFF
TGCGCCAGCAGCCCGGGGGGCTTTACGAACACCGGGGAGCTGTTTTTT
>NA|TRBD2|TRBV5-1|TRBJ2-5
CASSLGVLAGHTQETQYF
TGCGCCAGCAGCTTGGGCGTTCTAGCGGGTCATACTCAAGAGACCCAGTACTTC
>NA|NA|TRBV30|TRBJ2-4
CAWNPVRGRTAKNIQYF
TGTGCCTGGAACCCGGTAAGGGGACGTACCGCCAAAAACATTCAGTACTTC
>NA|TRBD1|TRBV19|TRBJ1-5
CASSIGTGVRQPQHF
TGTGCCAGTAGTATAGGTACAGGGGTCCGTCAGCCCCAGCATTTT
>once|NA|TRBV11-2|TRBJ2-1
CASSSLPQSSYNEQFF
TGTGCCAGCAGCTCCCTACCTCAGAGCTCCTACAATGAGCAGTTCTTC
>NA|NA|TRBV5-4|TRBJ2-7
CASSAGTQSSYEQYF
TGTGCCAGCAGCGCCGGGACTCAGAGCTCCTACGAGCAGTACTTC
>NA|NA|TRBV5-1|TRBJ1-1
CASSLEGGRGGMNTEAFF
TGCGCCAGCAGCTTGGAAGGGGGGAGAGGAGGGATGAACACTGAAGCTTTCTTT
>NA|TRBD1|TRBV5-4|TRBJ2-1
CASSLGRDRNNEQFF
TGTGCCAGCAGCTTGGGGAGGGACAGGAACAATGAGCAGTTCTTC
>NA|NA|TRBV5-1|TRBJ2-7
CASSSTLDEQYF
TGCGCCAGCAGCTCGACACTTGACGAGCAGTACTTC
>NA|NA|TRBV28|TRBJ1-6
CASSLTVRIGSPLHF
TGTGCCAGCAGTTTAACGGTACGGATCGGTTCACCCCTCCACTTT
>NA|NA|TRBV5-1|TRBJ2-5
CASSRGLKETQYF
TGCGCCAGCAGCCGGGGGTTGAAAGAGACCCAGTACTTC
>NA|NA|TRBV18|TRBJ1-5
CASSQRGANQPQHF
TGTGCCAGCTCACAGAGGGGAGCCAATCAGCCCCAGCATTTT
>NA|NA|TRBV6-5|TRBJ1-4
CASSYWGNEKLFF
TGTGCCAGCAGTTACTGGGGGAATGAAAAACTGTTTTTT
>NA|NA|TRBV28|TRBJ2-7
CASRGTVPLIEQYF
TGTGCCAGCAGGGGGACCGTCCCCTTAATCGAGCAGTACTTC
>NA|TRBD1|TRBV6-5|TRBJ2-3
CANRRQGADTQYF
TGTGCCAACAGGCGACAGGGCGCAGATACGCAGTATTTT
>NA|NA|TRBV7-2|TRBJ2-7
CASSLKWGTHEQYF
TGTGCCAGCAGCTTAAAATGGGGTACCCACGAGCAGTACTTC
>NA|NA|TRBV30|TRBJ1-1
CAWDTGNTEAFF
TGTGCCTGGGACACAGGGAACACTGAAGCTTTCTTT
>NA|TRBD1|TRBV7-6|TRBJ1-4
CASSPQTGGIEKLFF
TGTGCCAGCAGCCCCCAGACAGGGGGGATTGAAAAACTGTTTTTT
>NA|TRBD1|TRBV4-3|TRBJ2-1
CASSQGRWGDRGNYNEQFF
TGCGCCAGCAGCCAAGGCCGGTGGGGGGACAGGGGGAACTACAATGAGCAGTTCTTC
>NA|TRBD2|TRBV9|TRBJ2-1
CASSSRGSGREVYNEQFF
TGTGCCAGCAGCTCAAGGGGGAGCGGGAGGGAAGTATATAATGAGCAGTTCTTC
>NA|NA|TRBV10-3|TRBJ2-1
CAISAIKGSYNEQFF
TGTGCCATCAGTGCTATTAAGGGATCCTACAATGAGCAGTTCTTC